These 5 T cell receptor beta chains were all obtained from the same sample, sequenced in a study of prognosis after radiotherapy for stage I lung cancer. Genomic DNA was subjected to two-round multiplex PCR for amplification of TCR beta CDR3. TRBV and TRBJ genes each had their own specific primers in first-round PCR. MiXCR, run by TCRdb on the multiplex PCR reads, gives a single entry per CDR3 protein. The sample holds around 26,000 distinct CDR3 sequences, roughly 40% seen once. Specimen: PBMCs, collected before or after stereotactic body radiation therapy (not recorded which). Source of these receptors: a donor at least 50 years old with non-small cell lung cancer.

The CDR3 nucleotides read TGCAGTGCCTGGACTAGCGGGAGCCCCTACGAGCAGTACTTC. Translating gives CSAWTSGSPYEQYF. This chain uses TRBV20-1 with TRBJ2-7, with TRBD2 identical over 13 bases. J lost 2 bases, V lost 6 bases, and 4 bases had no gene match. The CDR3 contains 14 residues. Germline CDR1 is DFQATT and CDR2 is SNEGSKA (reference sequence).

This clonotype was picked up many times. The V and J genes are TRBV18 and TRBJ2-6; 7 nucleotides agree with TRBD1. With 6 bases clipped from V and 2 bases from J, the junction kept 4 bases outside the gene matches. This CDR3 is 15 amino acids long. Germline V gene data show CDR1 as KGHSH and CDR2 as LQKENI. CDR3 coding DNA: TGTGCCAGCTCGTCACAGGGGACTGGGGCCAACGTCCTGACTTTC. Translating gives CASSSQGTGANVLTF.

Note on this clonotype: The junction departs from the called germline gene at one end, perhaps through a read error. V and J are TRBV12-3 or TRBV12-4 and TRBJ1-1; tentatively, D is TRBD1 (6 bases). The CDR3 consists of 13 residues. CDR3 loop: CASSSDSVTEASF. The CDR3 DNA sequence: TGTGCCAGCAGTTCGGACAGTGTCACTGAAGCTTCCTTT.

This clonotype has a count of ten or more. The chain is built from TRBV20-1 and TRBJ2-5; D is undetermined. There are 14 residues in the CDR3. The germline V gene encodes CDR1 DFQATT and CDR2 SNEGSKA (reference sequence). Trimming took off 2 bases at V and 5 bases at J, with 15 bases between the two ends. The CDR3 loop reads CSARIPSPRETQYF. The CDR3, as DNA: TGCAGTGCTAGAATCCCCTCCCCTCGGGAGACCCAGTACTTC.

V usage is TRBV25-1 and J usage is TRBJ1-1, with 11 bases matching TRBD1. Germline assignment: CDR1 MGHDK and CDR2 SYGVNS. Unmatched junction bases numbered 12, after V lost 8 bases and J lost 4 bases. This CDR3 spans 16 amino acids. CDR3 bases: TGTGCCAGCTCCTGGGGGACAGGGGGAGCGGGCACTGAAGCTTTCTTT. It yields the protein CASSWGTGGAGTEAFF. The full variable domain, its missing parts supplied by reference TRBV25-1 and TRBJ1-1, is EADIYQTPRYLVIGTGKKITLECSQTMGHDKMYWYQQDPGMELHLIHYSYGVNSTEKGDLSSESTVSRIRTEHFPLTLESARPSHTSQYLCASSWGTGGAGTEAFFGQGTRLTVV.